This T cell receptor beta chain was sequenced for a study of T cell changes during pregnancy in multiple sclerosis. Sequenced by immunoSEQ multiplex PCR; TCRdb stores in-frame clones only, minus some. The sample consists of 48,000 or so clones, approximately 93% of them appearing once. The sample was CD4+ T cells from peripheral blood mononuclear cells, taken in the first trimester of pregnancy. This sequence originates from a female donor with multiple sclerosis, enrolled in a pregnancy study.

Here the CDR3 reads CASSGITGQASRGPQHF. In DNA, the CDR3 is TGTGCCAGTAGCGGTATCACGGGACAGGCATCGCGGGGGCCCCAGCATTTT. This sequence joins TRBV19 and TRBJ1-5, with 8 nucleotides matching TRBD1. The CDR3 extends over 17 amino acids. Losses at the gene ends were 6 bases for V and 9 bases for J; bases not matched to a gene: 19. Germline assignment: CDR1 LNHDA and CDR2 SQIVND (reference sequence).